This T cell receptor beta chain was sequenced for a study of cytotoxic CD8 clonotypes in ibrutinib-treated CLL. Broader study findings: Public clonotypes, found uncommonly, either contracted or stayed stable on treatment. Clonality climbed at ibrutinib response, then dropped toward baseline at progression.

As for this clone: Its antigen is undetermined.

The protocol was immunoSEQ multiplex PCR, while the TCRdb copy is restricted to in-frame clones and leaves out a portion. The data contain some 98,000 clones, almost 80% of them singletons. The CDR3 length is 16 residues. Germline V gene sequence: CDR1 SGHRS, CDR2 YFSETQ. The germline V and J ends were trimmed by 2 bases and 3 bases, with 17 bases remaining between them. Sequences were derived from PBMCs, sampled after 12 months of ibrutinib treatment. The TCR sequence derives from a human donor with chronic lymphocytic leukemia. The rearrangement links TRBV5-1 to TRBJ1-1; D not resolved. The CDR3 DNA sequence: TGCGCCAGCAGCTTTGGCGGGATTCAGGTTCACACTGAAGCTTTCTTT. Its translation: CASSFGGIQVHTEAFF.